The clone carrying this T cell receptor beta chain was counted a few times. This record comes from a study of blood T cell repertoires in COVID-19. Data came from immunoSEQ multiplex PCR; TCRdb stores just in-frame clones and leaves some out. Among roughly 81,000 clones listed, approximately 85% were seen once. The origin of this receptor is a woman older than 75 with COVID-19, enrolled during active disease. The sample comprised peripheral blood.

The CDR3 reads CASSFRQVYEQYF. CDR3 DNA: TGTGCCAGCAGCTTCAGGCAGGTCTACGAGCAGTACTTC. The chain recombines TRBV7-2 with TRBJ2-7; no clear D. This CDR3 has 13 residues. The V and J ends lost 3 bases and 3 bases respectively, with 9 bases between them. CDR1 is SGHTA and CDR2 is FQGNSA in the germline V gene.